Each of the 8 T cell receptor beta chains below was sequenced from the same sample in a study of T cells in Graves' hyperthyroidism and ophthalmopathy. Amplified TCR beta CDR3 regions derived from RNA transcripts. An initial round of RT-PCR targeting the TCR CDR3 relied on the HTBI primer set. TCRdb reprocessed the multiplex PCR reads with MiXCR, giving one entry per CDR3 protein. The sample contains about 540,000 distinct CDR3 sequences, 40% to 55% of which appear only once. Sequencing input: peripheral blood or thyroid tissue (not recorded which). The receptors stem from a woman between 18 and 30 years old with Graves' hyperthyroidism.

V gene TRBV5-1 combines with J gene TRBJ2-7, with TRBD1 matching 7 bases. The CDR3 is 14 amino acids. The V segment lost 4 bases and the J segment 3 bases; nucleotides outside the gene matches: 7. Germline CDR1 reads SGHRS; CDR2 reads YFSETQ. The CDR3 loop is CASSLTGTDYEQYF. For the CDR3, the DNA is TGCGCCAGCAGCCTAACCGGGACAGACTACGAGCAGTACTTC.

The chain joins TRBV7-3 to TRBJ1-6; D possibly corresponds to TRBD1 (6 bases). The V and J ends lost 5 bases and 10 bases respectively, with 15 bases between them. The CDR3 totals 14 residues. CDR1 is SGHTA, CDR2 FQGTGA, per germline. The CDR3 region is CASSPRGYESPLHF. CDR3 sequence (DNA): TGTGCCAGCAGCCCCAGGGGATATGAATCACCCCTCCACTTT.

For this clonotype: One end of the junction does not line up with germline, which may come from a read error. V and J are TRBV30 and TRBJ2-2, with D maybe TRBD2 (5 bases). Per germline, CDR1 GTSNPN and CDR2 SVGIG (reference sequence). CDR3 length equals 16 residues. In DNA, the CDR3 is TGTGCCTGGAGTGCCAAGGAGCCCGAGAACACCGGGGAGCCGTTTTTT. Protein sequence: CAWSAKEPENTGEPFF.

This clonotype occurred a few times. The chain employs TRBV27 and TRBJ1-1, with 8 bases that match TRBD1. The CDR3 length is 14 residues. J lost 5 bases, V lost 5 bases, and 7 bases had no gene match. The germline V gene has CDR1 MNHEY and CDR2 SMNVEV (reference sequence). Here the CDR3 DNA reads TGTGCCAGCAGTGACAACAGGGGGTGGACTGAAGCTTTCTTT. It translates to CASSDNRGWTEAFF.

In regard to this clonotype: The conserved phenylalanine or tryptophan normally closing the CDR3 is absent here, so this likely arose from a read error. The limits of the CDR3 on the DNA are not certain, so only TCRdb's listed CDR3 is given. The CDR3 sequence is CSVEGDRNT. The genes are TRBV29-1 and TRBJ2-5; the table's D call TRBD1 went unverified against the DNA. The CDR3 region is 9 residues in length, termini included. CDR1 SQVTM and CDR2 ANQGSEA come from the germline V gene.

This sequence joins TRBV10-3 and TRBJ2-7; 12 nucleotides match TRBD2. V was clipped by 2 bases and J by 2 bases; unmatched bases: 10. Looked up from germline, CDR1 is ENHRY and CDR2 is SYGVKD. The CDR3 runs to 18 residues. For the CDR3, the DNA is TGTGCCATCAGTGAGCCCCCCCGGGCTAGCGGGAGGGCCTACGAGCAGTACTTC. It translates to CAISEPPRASGRAYEQYF.

The CDR3 region has the DNA TGTGCCAGCAGTGGGGGGACAGGGTTTTATAGCGACTATGGCTACACCTTC. It translates to CASSGGTGFYSDYGYTF. The genes are TRBV2 and TRBJ1-2; TRBD1 aligns across 9 bases. Germline V gene sequence: CDR1 SNHLY, CDR2 FYNNEI. The CDR3 runs to 17 residues. V shed 4 bases, J shed 3 bases, and the junction held 12 bases outside the gene matches.

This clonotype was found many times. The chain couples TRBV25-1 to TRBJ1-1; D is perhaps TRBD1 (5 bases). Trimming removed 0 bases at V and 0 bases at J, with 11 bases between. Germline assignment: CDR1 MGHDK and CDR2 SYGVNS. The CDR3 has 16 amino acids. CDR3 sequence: CASSEYNRGMNTEAFF. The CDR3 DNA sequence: TGTGCCAGCAGTGAATATAATCGGGGCATGAACACTGAAGCTTTCTTT.